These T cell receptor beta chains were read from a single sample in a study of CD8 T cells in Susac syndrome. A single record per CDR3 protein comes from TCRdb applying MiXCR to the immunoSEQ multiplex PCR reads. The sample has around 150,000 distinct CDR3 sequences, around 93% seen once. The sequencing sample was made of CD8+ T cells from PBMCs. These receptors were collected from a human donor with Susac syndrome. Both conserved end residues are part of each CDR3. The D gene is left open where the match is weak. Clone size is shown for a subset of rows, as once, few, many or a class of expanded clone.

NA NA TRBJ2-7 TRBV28 CASSLWGSQDEQYF TGTGCCAGCAGTTTATGGGGGAGTCAGGACGAGCAGTACTTC
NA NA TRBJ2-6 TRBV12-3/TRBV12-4 CASGEGANVLTF TGTGCCAGCGGGGAGGGGGCCAACGTCCTGACTTTC
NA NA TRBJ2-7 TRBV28 CASLRPGPSSYEQYF TGTGCCAGCCTAAGACCGGGACCTAGTTCTTACGAGCAGTACTTC
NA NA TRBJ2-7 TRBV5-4 CASSQRGYEQYF TGTGCCAGCAGCCAACGTGGCTACGAGCAGTACTTC
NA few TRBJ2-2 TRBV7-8 CASSLARLVVAGELFF TGTGCCAGCAGCTTAGCTCGGCTAGTTGTGGCCGGGGAGCTGTTTTTT
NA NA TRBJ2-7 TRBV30 CAWSVRWGAGYEQYF TGTGCCTGGAGTGTACGTTGGGGCGCAGGGTACGAGCAGTACTTC
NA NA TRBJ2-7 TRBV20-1 CSARETDRTWEQYF TGCAGTGCTAGAGAGACAGACCGTACGTGGGAGCAGTACTTC
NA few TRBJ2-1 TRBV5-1 CASSSLADYNEQFF TGCGCCAGCAGCAGCCTGGCGGACTACAATGAGCAGTTCTTC
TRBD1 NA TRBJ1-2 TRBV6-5 CASSYGKAGGGYGYTF TGTGCCAGCAGTTACGGGAAGGCAGGGGGCGGCTATGGCTACACCTTC
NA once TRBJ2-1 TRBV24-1 CATSPSGYNEQFF TGTGCCACCAGTCCCTCGGGCTACAATGAGCAGTTCTTC
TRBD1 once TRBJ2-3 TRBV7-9 CAGERQGRGTDTQYF TGTGCCGGCGAACGACAGGGTCGAGGCACAGATACGCAGTATTTT
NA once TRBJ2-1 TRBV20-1 CSANPLGLTPTYNEQFF TGCAGTGCCAATCCCCTCGGACTAACGCCTACCTACAATGAGCAGTTCTTC
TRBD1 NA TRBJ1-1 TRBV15 CATSRGATGMGTEAFF TGTGCCACCAGCAGAGGGGCGACAGGGATGGGCACTGAAGCTTTCTTT
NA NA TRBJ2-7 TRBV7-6 CASSLGESSYEQYF TGTGCCAGCAGCTTAGGGGAGAGCTCCTACGAGCAGTACTTC
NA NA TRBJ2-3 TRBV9 CASSVGGGESTDTQYF TGTGCCAGCAGCGTAGGAGGGGGAGAGTCGACAGATACGCAGTATTTT
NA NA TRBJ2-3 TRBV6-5 CASSSGYTDTQYF TGTGCCAGCAGTTCCGGGTACACAGATACGCAGTATTTT
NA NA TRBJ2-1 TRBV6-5 CASSYASNEQFF TGTGCCAGCAGTTACGCTAGTAATGAGCAGTTCTTC
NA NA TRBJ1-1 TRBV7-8 CASSLRMNTEAFF TGTGCCAGCAGCTTAAGGATGAACACTGAAGCTTTCTTT
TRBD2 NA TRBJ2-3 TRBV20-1 CSAKGLAGVVYADTQYF TGCAGTGCTAAAGGGCTAGCGGGAGTCGTGTATGCAGATACGCAGTATTTT
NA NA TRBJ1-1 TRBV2 CASIGLDPDTEAFF TGTGCCAGCATAGGACTAGACCCCGACACTGAAGCTTTCTTT
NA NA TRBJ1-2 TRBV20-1 CSARDPHGAQSTYGYTF TGCAGTGCTAGAGATCCCCACGGTGCACAGAGCACTTATGGCTACACCTTC
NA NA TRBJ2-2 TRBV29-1 CSASIGELFF TGCAGCGCCAGCATTGGGGAGCTGTTTTTT